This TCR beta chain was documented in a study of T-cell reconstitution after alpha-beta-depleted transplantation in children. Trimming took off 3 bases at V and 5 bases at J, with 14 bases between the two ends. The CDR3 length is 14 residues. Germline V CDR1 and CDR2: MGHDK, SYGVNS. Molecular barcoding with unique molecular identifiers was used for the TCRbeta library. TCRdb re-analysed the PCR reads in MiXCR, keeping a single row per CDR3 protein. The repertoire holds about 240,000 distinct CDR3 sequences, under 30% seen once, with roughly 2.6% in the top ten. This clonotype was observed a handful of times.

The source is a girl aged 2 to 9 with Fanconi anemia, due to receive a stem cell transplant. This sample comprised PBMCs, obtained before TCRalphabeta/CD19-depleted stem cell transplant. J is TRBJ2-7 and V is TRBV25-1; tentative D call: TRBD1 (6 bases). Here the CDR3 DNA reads TGTGCCAGCAGTGACAAAAAACAGGGTGACGAGCAGTACTTC. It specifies CASSDKKQGDEQYF.